One sample yielded the 6 T cell receptor beta chains listed below, sequenced in a study of blood T cell repertoires in COVID-19 (dated by TCRdb to 2018 to 2020). The library was made by the immunoSEQ multiplex PCR assay. TCRdb took this table from immuneACCESS and kept in-frame rearrangements with V and J called. Such tables lack part of the clones; where checked against another copy, unresolved V genes explain under half of the gap, and the rest is unexplained. This sample lists about 240,000 clones; roughly 81% were detected once. The top ten hold 7.5% of the sample. Sequenced: peripheral blood. These receptors all stem from a woman aged 80 or older with COVID-19, enrolled during active disease.

The rearrangement links TRBV5-1 to TRBJ1-5; the D gene is possibly TRBD1 (5 bases). Trimming took 4 bases from V and 6 from J, leaving 14 bases between them. The CDR3 is made up of 14 amino acids. Germline V gene lookup returns CDR1 SGHRS and CDR2 YFSETQ. CDR3 nucleotides: TGCGCCAGCAGCCTTGGGGCTTTGGGTCAGCCCCAGCATTTT. As protein: CASSLGALGQPQHF.

This clone was recorded a few times. V usage is TRBV7-9 and J usage is TRBJ1-2; 9 nucleotides match TRBD1. The CDR3 has 14 amino acids. V gave up 8 bases and J gave up 2 bases; unmatched junction bases: 6. CDR1 SEHNR and CDR2 FQNEAQ come from the germline V gene (reference sequence). Here the CDR3 DNA reads TGTGCCAGCGTACGGGACAGGGACAACTATGGCTACACCTTC. The encoded protein is CASVRDRDNYGYTF.

This clone was recorded a few times. Different DNA sequences within this sample yield the same CDR3. The DNA for the CDR3 is TGTGCCAGCAGGGGGACAGGGGGCAATCAGCCCCAGCATTTT. Translating gives CASRGTGGNQPQHF. V is TRBV28 and J is TRBJ1-5; TRBD1 aligns across 10 bases. CDR1 MDHEN and CDR2 SYDVKM come from the germline V gene. This CDR3 has 14 amino acids. The V and J ends lost 6 bases and 2 bases, in that order; junction bases with no gene match: 1.

The V and J genes are TRBV18 and TRBJ1-6; a weak D match, TRBD1 (5 bases). CDR1 is KGHSH and CDR2 is LQKENI in the germline V gene. V gave up 5 bases and J gave up 10 bases, with 9 bases separating them. The CDR3 runs to 12 residues. CDR3 in amino acids: CASSGEGSPLHF. Written as DNA, the CDR3 is TGTGCCAGCTCAGGGGAGGGGTCACCCCTCCACTTT.

CDR3 sequence: CASSPGSGSYEQYF. As DNA, the CDR3 is TGTGCCAGCTCACCAGGCAGCGGATCCTACGAGCAGTACTTC. The chain has TRBV18 and TRBJ2-7, with D possibly TRBD2 on 5 matching bases. The CDR3 extends over 14 amino acids. V was cut by 2 bases and J by 1 base, with 9 bases left in between. The V gene's germline CDR1 is KGHSH and CDR2 LQKENI.

This clone has more than one count but fewer than ten. Other nucleotide sequences in the sample specify the same CDR3. The chain employs TRBV7-2 and TRBJ1-1, with D possibly matching TRBD1 (5 bases). Trimming left V 5 bases short and J 0 bases short, with 13 bases between. Germline CDR1 is SGHTA and CDR2 is FQGNSA. This CDR3 has 15 amino acids. Here the CDR3 reads CASSARQSMNTEAFF. CDR3 in DNA: TGTGCCAGCAGCGCCCGACAGAGCATGAACACTGAAGCTTTCTTT. The whole variable domain, remainder taken from reference TRBV7-2 and TRBJ1-1, is GAGVSQSPSNKVTEKGKDVELRCDPISGHTALYWYRQSLGQGLEFLIYFQGNSAPDKSGLPSDRFSAERTGGSVSTLTIQRTQQEDSAVYLCASSARQSMNTEAFFGQGTRLTVV.